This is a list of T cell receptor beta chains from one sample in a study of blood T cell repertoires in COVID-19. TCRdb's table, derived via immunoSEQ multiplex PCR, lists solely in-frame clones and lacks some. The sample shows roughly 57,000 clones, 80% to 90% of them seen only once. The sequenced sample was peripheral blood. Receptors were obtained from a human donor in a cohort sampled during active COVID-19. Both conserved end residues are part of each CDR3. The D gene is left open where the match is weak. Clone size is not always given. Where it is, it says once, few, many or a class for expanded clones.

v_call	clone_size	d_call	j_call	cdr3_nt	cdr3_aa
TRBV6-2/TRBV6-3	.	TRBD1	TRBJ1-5	TGTGCCAGCAGCGGACAGGGTGAAGGCAATCAGCCCCAGCATTTT	CASSGQGEGNQPQHF
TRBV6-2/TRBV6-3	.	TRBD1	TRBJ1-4	TGTGCCAGCAGTTACGGGGGACAGGCAACTAATGAAAAACTGTTTTTT	CASSYGGQATNEKLFF
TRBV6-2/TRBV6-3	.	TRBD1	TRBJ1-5	TGTGCCAGCAGTTACCCCGGACAGGGGAGTCAGCCCCAGCATTTT	CASSYPGQGSQPQHF
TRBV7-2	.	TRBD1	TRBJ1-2	TGTGCCAGCAGCTCAGGGACAGGGAATGGCTACACCTTC	CASSSGTGNGYTF
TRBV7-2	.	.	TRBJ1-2	TGTGCCAGCAGCACCAACAGTTATGGCTACACCTTC	CASSTNSYGYTF
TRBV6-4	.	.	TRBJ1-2	TGTGCCAGCAGTGACTCAGGTAGAGGGCCAAACTATGGCTACACCTTC	CASSDSGRGPNYGYTF
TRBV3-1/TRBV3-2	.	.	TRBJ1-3	TGTGCCAGCAGCGGTGGACAGAGCTCTGGAAACACCATATATTTT	CASSGGQSSGNTIYF
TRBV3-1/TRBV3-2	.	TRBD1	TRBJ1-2	TGTGCCAGCACCAGCTGGGACAGGGAAGGCTATGGCTACACCTTC	CASTSWDREGYGYTF
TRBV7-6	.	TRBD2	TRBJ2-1	TGTGCCAGCAGCTACCTCTCCGGACTAGCGGGGGGGCCGGGTGAGCAGTTCTTC	CASSYLSGLAGGPGEQFF
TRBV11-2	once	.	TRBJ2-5	TGTGCCAGCAGCTTAGATTGGAGGGTGGAGGAGACCCAGTACTTC	CASSLDWRVEETQYF
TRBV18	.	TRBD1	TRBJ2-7	TGTGCCAGCTCACCACTGGGGACAGGTGTCTACGAGCAGTACTTC	CASSPLGTGVYEQYF
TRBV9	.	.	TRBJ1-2	TGTGCCAGCAGCGTAGACGGGAGGGCCACAGTCGGAGGCTACACCTTC	CASSVDGRATVGGYTF
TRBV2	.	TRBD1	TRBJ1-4	TGTGCCAGCAGTGCGGGACAGTTGAGGGAAAAACTGTTTTTT	CASSAGQLREKLFF
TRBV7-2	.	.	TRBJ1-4	TGTGCCAGCAGCTTAGTTGGGGGCCCTAATGAAAAACTGTTTTTT	CASSLVGGPNEKLFF
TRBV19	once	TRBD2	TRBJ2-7	TGTGCCAGTAGTCGACCGAGCGGGGGCCTTTCCTACGAGCAGTACTTC	CASSRPSGGLSYEQYF
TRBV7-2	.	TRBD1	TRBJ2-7	TGTGCCAGCAGCTTAATTTCGGGACAGGACTACGAGCAGTACTTC	CASSLISGQDYEQYF
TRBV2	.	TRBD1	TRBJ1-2	TGTGCCAGCTCTTCGACACAGGGGACGGGGGGCTACACCTTC	CASSSTQGTGGYTF
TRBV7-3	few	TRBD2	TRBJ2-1	TGTGCCAGCAGCCCGGGACTAGGTTCCCGTCAGTTCTTC	CASSPGLGSRQFF
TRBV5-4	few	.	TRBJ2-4	TGTGCCAGCAGCGCGGCGGCAGCCAAAAACATTCAGTACTTC	CASSAAAAKNIQYF
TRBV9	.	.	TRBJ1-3	TGTGCCAGCAGCGTATTTAACTCTGGAAACACCATATATTTT	CASSVFNSGNTIYF
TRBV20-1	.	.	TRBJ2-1	TGCAGTGCTAGTTGGAGGGGCAATGAGCAGTTCTTC	CSASWRGNEQFF
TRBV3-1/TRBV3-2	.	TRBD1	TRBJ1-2	TGTGCCAGCAGCCAAAAGCCGGGACAGGGGGGATTTGGCTACACCTTC	CASSQKPGQGGFGYTF
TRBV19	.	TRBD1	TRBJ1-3	TGTGCCAGTAGTCAGGGGGCATCAGAGGCTGGAAACACCATATATTTT	CASSQGASEAGNTIYF